This entry lists 29 T cell receptor beta chains sequenced from one sample in a study of CD8+ T cells in alopecia areata. The sample's treatment: oral pan-JAK inhibitor, 5-10 mg twice daily. It was cDNA, reverse transcribed from extracted RNA, that served as the sequencing template. Profiled with immunoSEQ multiplex PCR; TCRdb holds only in-frame clones, not every one. The sample lists about 150,000 clones, roughly 52% occurring once. Material: CD8+ T cells sorted from blood, obtained at week 4, from a patient treated with tofacitinib. These receptors all come from a human donor with alopecia areata.

The chain links TRBV5-6 to TRBJ2-7; D is perhaps TRBD1 (5 bases). V was clipped by 3 bases and J by 1 base, with 8 bases between them. The CDR3 is 13 amino acids. The V gene's germline CDR1 is SGHDT and CDR2 YYEEEE. CDR3 residues: CASSSRVSYEQYF. As DNA, the CDR3 is TGTGCCAGCAGCTCCAGGGTTTCCTACGAGCAGTACTTC. Combining the CDR3 with reference TRBV5-6 and TRBJ2-7 gives the whole variable domain DAGVTQSPTHLIKTRGQQVTLRCSPKSGHDTVSWYQQALGQGPQFIFQYYEEEERQRGNFPDRFSGHQFPNYSSELNVNALLLGDSALYLCASSSRVSYEQYFGPGTRLTVT.

This clone came up once. The gene calls are TRBV11-2 and TRBJ1-5; no firm D call. Germline values: CDR1 SGHAT, CDR2 FQNNGV. Trimming took off 0 bases at V and 0 bases at J, with 6 bases between the two ends. This CDR3 comprises 15 residues. The chain's CDR3 is CASSLEGYSNQPQHF. The CDR3 nucleotides read TGTGCCAGCAGCTTAGAAGGGTATAGCAATCAGCCCCAGCATTTT. The full variable domain, with the rest looked up from reference TRBV11-2 and TRBJ1-5, is EAGVAQSPRYKIIEKRQSVAFWCNPISGHATLYWYQQILGQGPKLLIQFQNNGVVDDSQLPKDRFSAERLKGVDSTLKIQPAKLEDSAVYLCASSLEGYSNQPQHFGDGTRLSIL.

This sequence joins TRBV29-1 and TRBJ2-3, with 8 bases that match TRBD1. This CDR3 is 15 amino acids long. From germline, CDR1 is SQVTM and CDR2 ANQGSEA. The V segment lost 0 bases and the J segment 2 bases; nucleotides outside the gene matches: 4. The CDR3 is CSVEDLDRDTDTQYF. The DNA of the CDR3 is TGCAGCGTTGAAGACCTGGACAGGGACACAGATACGCAGTATTTT.

V is TRBV2 and J is TRBJ2-7, with D perhaps matching TRBD2 (5 bases). Germline V gives CDR1 SNHLY, CDR2 FYNNEI. This CDR3 region has 15 residues. With 1 base removed from V and 3 bases from J, the gap between germline ends came to 13 bases. The CDR3 protein is CASSEGLANLYEQYF. CDR3 in DNA: TGTGCCAGCAGTGAAGGGCTAGCTAACCTCTACGAGCAGTACTTC.

The chain links TRBV2 to TRBJ1-6; 7 nucleotides agree with TRBD1. Per germline, CDR1 SNHLY and CDR2 FYNNEI. The J segment lost 7 bases and the V segment lost 8 bases, leaving 11 bases of the junction unmatched. This CDR3 has 15 amino acids. The CDR3 DNA sequence: TGTGCCAGCGTTGAGACGGGACAGCCCAATTCACCCCTCCACTTT. This translates into CASVETGQPNSPLHF.

The rearrangement joins TRBV27 to TRBJ2-7; TRBD2 matches 9 bases. Germline assignment: CDR1 MNHEY and CDR2 SMNVEV (reference sequence). After removal of 6 bases from V and 7 bases from J, the junction contained 16 bases not matched to a gene. There are 16 residues in the CDR3. The CDR3 DNA reads as TGTGCCAGCAGCCGCACGTCTGGCGGGGGGGCACAGGAGCAGTACTTC. It codes for CASSRTSGGGAQEQYF.

This clone was observed a handful of times. This chain joins TRBV19 and TRBJ2-3; 8 nucleotides match TRBD1. Germline lookup yields CDR1 LNHDA and CDR2 SQIVND (reference sequence). V lost 5 bases, J lost 3 bases, and 7 bases stayed unmatched. CDR3 length: 15 amino acids. In DNA form, the CDR3 reads TGTGCCAGTAGTTCCCCGGACAGGGTAACAGATACGCAGTATTTT. Amino acid sequence: CASSSPDRVTDTQYF.

The V gene is TRBV4-1, the J gene TRBJ1-4, with D possibly matching TRBD1 (5 bases). Germline V gene lookup returns CDR1 MGHRA and CDR2 YSYEKL. CDR3 size: 15 residues. Deletions cut 4 bases from V and 8 bases from J, with 17 bases between. CDR3 loop: CASSPLQGSKEKLFF. The DNA of the CDR3 is TGCGCCAGCAGCCCTCTTCAGGGATCAAAGGAAAAACTGTTTTTT.

The chain carries TRBV2 and TRBJ2-2; D is tentatively TRBD1 or TRBD2 (6 bases each). The CDR3 runs 13 residues. From germline, CDR1 is SNHLY and CDR2 FYNNEI. V dropped 6 bases and J dropped 4 bases, with 9 bases sitting between them. DNA for the CDR3: TGTGCCAGCAGCGGGGGCTTCACCGGGGAGCTGTTTTTT. Its translation is CASSGGFTGELFF.

The rearrangement joins TRBV6-6 to TRBJ2-7; a possible D gene is TRBD2 (5 bases). The length of the CDR3 is 12 residues. Germline-derived CDR1 and CDR2 are MNHNY and SVGAGI (reference sequence). The germline V and J ends were trimmed by 2 bases and 5 bases, with 7 bases remaining between them. CDR3 sequence: CASSYEGDEQYF. CDR3 bases: TGTGCCAGCAGTTACGAGGGTGACGAGCAGTACTTC.

The chain carries TRBV4-3 and TRBJ1-4; 7 bases map to TRBD1. Unmatched junction bases numbered 9, after V lost 4 bases and J lost 7 bases. The germline gives CDR1 LGHNA, CDR2 YSLEER. The CDR3 is 15 residues long. This CDR3 is CASSRFEGASEKLFF. The CDR3 coding sequence is TGCGCCAGCAGCCGATTTGAGGGGGCGAGTGAAAAACTGTTTTTT.

V is TRBV11-2 and J is TRBJ2-2, with D unresolved. CDR3 length: 12 residues. Germline loops: CDR1 SGHAT, CDR2 FQNNGV. V lost 0 bases, J lost 9 bases, and 5 bases lay in between. The DNA of the CDR3 is TGTGCCAGCAGCTTAGAGAGGCGGGAGCTGTTTTTT. As protein: CASSLERRELFF.

V gene TRBV29-1 combines with J gene TRBJ2-1, with D hard to call. V lost 4 bases, J lost 2 bases, and 9 bases lay in between. The CDR3 totals 13 residues. In germline, CDR1 is SQVTM, CDR2 ANQGSEA. CDR3 sequence (DNA): TGCAGCGTTGTCGGGCTTACCTACAATGAGCAGTTCTTC. Its protein is CSVVGLTYNEQFF.

This clone was detected a few times. J is TRBJ2-1 and V is TRBV7-9; no firm D call. Trimming left V 5 bases short and J 4 bases short, with 12 bases between. The CDR3 is 14 amino acids. Per germline, CDR1 SEHNR and CDR2 FQNEAQ (reference sequence). CDR3 sequence: CASSPTLGYNEQFF. The CDR3 region has the DNA TGTGCCAGCAGCCCCACCCTTGGTTACAATGAGCAGTTCTTC.

The chain combines TRBV13 with TRBJ2-3, with 11 bases identical to TRBD2. The germline gives CDR1 PRHDT, CDR2 FYEKMQ (reference sequence). Trimming took 4 bases from V and 6 from J; bases not matched to a gene: 9. This CDR3 is 16 amino acids long. CDR3 loop: CASSSRLAGGGDTQYF. The CDR3 region has the DNA TGTGCCAGCAGCTCCCGGCTAGCGGGGGGTGGGGATACGCAGTATTTT. Looking up the rest from reference TRBV13 and TRBJ2-3 gives the full variable domain: AAGVIQSPRHLIKEKRETATLKCYPIPRHDTVYWYQQGPGQDPQFLISFYEKMQSDKGSIPDRFSAQQFSDYHSELNMSSLELGDSALYFCASSSRLAGGGDTQYFGPGTRLTVL.

The chain couples TRBV6-1 to TRBJ2-2, with D perhaps TRBD2 (6 bases). Germline V gene data show CDR1 as MNHNS and CDR2 as SASEGT. CDR3 length equals 15 residues. V was shortened by 6 bases and J by 4 bases, with 15 bases between the two germline ends. The CDR3 region is CASSPAGSSTGELFF. The CDR3, as DNA: TGTGCCAGCAGCCCCGCGGGGTCTAGCACCGGGGAGCTGTTTTTT.

The chain couples TRBV5-1 to TRBJ2-7, with 9 bases aligning to TRBD1. The CDR3 length is 15 residues. The junction had 7 bases not matched to a gene; V was cut back by 3 bases and J by 3 bases. CDR1 SGHRS and CDR2 YFSETQ come from the germline V gene. CDR3 coding DNA: TGCGCCAGCAGCTCTATGGCGGACAGGGGCTACGAGCAGTACTTC. The encoded protein is CASSSMADRGYEQYF.

The chain employs TRBV15 and TRBJ1-4; D uncertain. V lost 5 bases and J lost 4, with 17 bases in between. CDR1 is LNHNV, CDR2 YYDKDF, per germline (reference sequence). The CDR3 sequence is 16 residues long. The CDR3 region has the DNA TGTGCCACCAGCCTTAATGCGGAACAGATTAATGAAAAACTGTTTTTT. Its protein product is CATSLNAEQINEKLFF. Complete variable domain (other parts from reference TRBV15 and TRBJ1-4): DAMVIQNPRYQVTQFGKPVTLSCSQTLNHNVMYWYQQKSSQAPKLLFHYYDKDFNNEADTPDNFQSRRPNTSFCFLDIRSPGLGDTAMYLCATSLNAEQINEKLFFGSGTQLSVL.

V usage is TRBV13 and J usage is TRBJ1-2, with a weak D call TRBD1 (5 bases). This CDR3 has 16 amino acids. V shed 5 bases and J shed 1 base, with 17 bases lying between them. The germline V gene has CDR1 PRHDT and CDR2 FYEKMQ (reference sequence). The CDR3 sequence: CASSRPSGVINYGYTF. As DNA, the CDR3 is TGTGCCAGCAGCAGACCCTCGGGGGTCATTAACTATGGCTACACCTTC.

Worth noting for this clone: The sample holds other DNA sequences that translate to the same CDR3. DNA of the CDR3: TGCAGCGCTCCGGGACAGAACACCGGGGAGCTGTTTTTT. It translates to CSAPGQNTGELFF. The chain carries TRBV29-1 and TRBJ2-2, with D tentatively TRBD1 (6 bases). The CDR3 spans 13 residues. Trimming stripped 7 bases from V and 1 base from J, with 10 bases between. CDR1 SQVTM and CDR2 ANQGSEA come from the germline V gene.

This sequence joins TRBV7-3 and TRBJ2-3; D gene unclear. The CDR3 is 13 residues long. Germline V gene data show CDR1 as SGHTA and CDR2 as FQGTGA. The germline V and J ends were trimmed by 2 bases and 2 bases, with 5 bases remaining between them. The CDR3 is CASSLWDTDTQYF. CDR3 DNA: TGTGCCAGCAGCTTATGGGACACAGATACGCAGTATTTT.

The V call is TRBV29-1, the J call TRBJ1-2, with 7 positions matching TRBD1. Looked up from germline, CDR1 is SQVTM and CDR2 is ANQGSEA. V was pared by 3 bases and J by 5 bases, with 3 bases of the junction left unmatched. The length of the CDR3 is 12 residues. CDR3 nucleotide sequence: TGCAGCGTTGAGACAGGGACGTATGGCTACACCTTC. Its protein is CSVETGTYGYTF.

V is TRBV6-5 and J is TRBJ1-6; D is unclear. The V end was cut by 6 bases, the J end by 1 base, with 10 bases between. CDR3 length equals 15 residues. CDR1 and CDR2 (germline): MNHEY, SVGAGI. In DNA, the CDR3 is TGTGCCAGCAGGGTCGAACAGTCCTATAATTCACCCCTCCACTTT. Protein sequence: CASRVEQSYNSPLHF.

This rearrangement joins TRBV29-1 to TRBJ2-2, with 8 bases that match TRBD1. Germline CDR1 SQVTM, CDR2 ANQGSEA. J gave up 6 bases and V 5 bases, and 8 bases lay outside the gene matches. CDR3 size: 14 residues. CDR3 loop: CSVFAQDRAGELFF. For the CDR3, the DNA is TGCAGCGTTTTCGCCCAGGACAGGGCCGGGGAGCTGTTTTTT.

The chain combines TRBV30 with TRBJ1-1; TRBD1 is a possible D gene (6 bases). Germline CDR1 GTSNPN, CDR2 SVGIG (reference sequence). Trimming took 4 bases from V and 0 from J, leaving 12 bases between them. The length of the CDR3 is 14 residues. The CDR3 DNA reads TGTGCCTGGACCCCGACAGGCATGAACACTGAAGCTTTCTTT. It codes for CAWTPTGMNTEAFF.

J is TRBJ2-5 and V is TRBV15; 9 bases agree with TRBD1. Germline CDR1 reads LNHNV; CDR2 reads YYDKDF (reference sequence). The CDR3 contains 14 residues. The trim removed 5 bases at V and 3 bases at J, leaving 4 bases unmatched. The CDR3 spells CATSYRDREETQYF. Here the CDR3 DNA reads TGTGCCACCAGCTACCGGGACAGGGAAGAGACCCAGTACTTC.

As for this clone: The junction does not match germline at one end; this may be a read error. This rearrangement joins TRBV4-2 to TRBJ1-6; no definite D call. This CDR3 comprises 13 residues. Germline loops: CDR1 LGHNA, CDR2 YNFKEQ. The CDR3 DNA reads TGTGCCAGCAGCCAAGTCCTTAATCCACCCCTCCACTTT. As protein: CASSQVLNPPLHF.

This clone was found a few times. The DNA of the CDR3 is TGTGCCAGCAGCCCCTTAGCGGGGAGAAACAATGAGCAGTTCTTC. This codes for CASSPLAGRNNEQFF. V and J are TRBV14 and TRBJ2-1; 8 bases are shared with TRBD2. Germline-derived CDR1 and CDR2 are SGHDN and FVKESK. The CDR3 contains 15 residues. Trimming removed 4 bases from V and 5 bases from J; junction bases left unmatched: 7.

Regarding this clone: The same CDR3 also results from other DNA sequences found in this sample. V is TRBV7-9 and J is TRBJ1-6, with D unresolved. From germline, CDR1 is SEHNR and CDR2 FQNEAQ (reference sequence). Trimming pared 5 bases from V and 7 bases from J, leaving 6 bases between. The CDR3 has 12 amino acids. The CDR3 region has the DNA TGTGCCAGCAGCCTTGGGAATTCACCCCTCCACTTT. This gives the protein CASSLGNSPLHF.